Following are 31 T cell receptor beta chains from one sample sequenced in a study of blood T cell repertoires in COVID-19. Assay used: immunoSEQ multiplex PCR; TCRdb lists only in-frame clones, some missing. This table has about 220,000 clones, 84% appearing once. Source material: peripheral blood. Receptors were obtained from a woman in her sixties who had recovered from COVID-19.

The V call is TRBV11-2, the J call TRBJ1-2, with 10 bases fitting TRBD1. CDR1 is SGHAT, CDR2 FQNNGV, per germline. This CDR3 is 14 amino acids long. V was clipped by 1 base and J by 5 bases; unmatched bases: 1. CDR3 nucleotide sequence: TGTGCCAGCAGCTTAGGACAGGGGGCGTATGGCTACACCTTC. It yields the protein CASSLGQGAYGYTF.

The CDR3 spells CASSFRGLYGYTF. CDR3 nucleotides: TGTGCCAGCAGTTTCCGGGGTCTTTATGGCTACACCTTC. The chain recombines TRBV28 with TRBJ1-2; no firm D call. V was pared by 3 bases and J by 5 bases, with 10 bases between. Per germline, CDR1 MDHEN and CDR2 SYDVKM. This CDR3 spans 13 amino acids.

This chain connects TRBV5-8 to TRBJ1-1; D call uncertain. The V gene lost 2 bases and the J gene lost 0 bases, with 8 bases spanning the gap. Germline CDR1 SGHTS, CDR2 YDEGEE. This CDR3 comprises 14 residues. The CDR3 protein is CASSFTALNTEAFF. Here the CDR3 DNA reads TGTGCCAGCAGCTTTACAGCTTTGAACACTGAAGCTTTCTTT.

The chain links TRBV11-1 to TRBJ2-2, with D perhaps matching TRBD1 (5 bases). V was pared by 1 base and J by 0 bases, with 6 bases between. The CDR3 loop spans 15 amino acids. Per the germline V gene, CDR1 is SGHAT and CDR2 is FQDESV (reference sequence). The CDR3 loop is CASSLVGANTGELFF. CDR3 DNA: TGTGCCAGCAGCTTAGTAGGGGCGAACACCGGGGAGCTGTTTTTT.

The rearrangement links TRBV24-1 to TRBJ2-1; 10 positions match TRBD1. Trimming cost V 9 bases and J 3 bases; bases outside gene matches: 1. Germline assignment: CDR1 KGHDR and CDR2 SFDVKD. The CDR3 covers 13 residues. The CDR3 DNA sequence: TGTGCCACCGGGGACAGGGGCTACAATGAGCAGTTCTTC. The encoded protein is CATGDRGYNEQFF.

CDR3 nucleotide sequence: TGTGCCAGCAGTGATGGACAGAATCAGCCCCAGCATTTT. Protein product: CASSDGQNQPQHF. The rearrangement joins TRBV6-1 to TRBJ1-5, with D possibly matching TRBD1 (6 bases). This CDR3 has 13 amino acids. CDR1 MNHNS and CDR2 SASEGT come from the germline V gene. Trimming removed 3 bases at V and 4 bases at J, with 7 bases between.

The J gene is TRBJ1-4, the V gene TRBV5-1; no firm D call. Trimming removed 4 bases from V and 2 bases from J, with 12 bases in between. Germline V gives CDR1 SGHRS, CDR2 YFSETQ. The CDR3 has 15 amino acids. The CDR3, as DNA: TGCGCCAGCAGCATTCCGACGGAGACTAATGAAAAACTGTTTTTT. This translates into CASSIPTETNEKLFF.

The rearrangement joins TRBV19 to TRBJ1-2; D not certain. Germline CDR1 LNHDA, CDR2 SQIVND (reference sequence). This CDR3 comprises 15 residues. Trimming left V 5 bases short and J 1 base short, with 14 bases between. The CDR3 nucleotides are TGTGCCAGTAGTCCGATACCCCAGGTTAACTATGGCTACACCTTC. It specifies CASSPIPQVNYGYTF. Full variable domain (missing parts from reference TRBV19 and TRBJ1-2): DGGITQSPKYLFRKEGQNVTLSCEQNLNHDAMYWYRQDPGQGLRLIYYSQIVNDFQKGDIAEGYSVSREKKESFPLTVTSAQKNPTAFYLCASSPIPQVNYGYTFGSGTRLTVV.

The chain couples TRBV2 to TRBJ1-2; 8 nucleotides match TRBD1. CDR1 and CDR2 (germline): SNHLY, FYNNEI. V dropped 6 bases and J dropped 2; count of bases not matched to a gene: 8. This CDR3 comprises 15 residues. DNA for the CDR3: TGTGCCAGCAGGGATCTGACAGGGGCCAACTATGGCTACACCTTC. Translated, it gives CASRDLTGANYGYTF.

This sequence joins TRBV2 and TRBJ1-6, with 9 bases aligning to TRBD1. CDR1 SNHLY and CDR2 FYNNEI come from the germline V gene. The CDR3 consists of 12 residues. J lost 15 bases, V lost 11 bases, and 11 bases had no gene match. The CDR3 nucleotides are TGTGCCTCCGGGACAGGGAACTCTCACCTCCACTTT. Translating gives CASGTGNSHLHF.

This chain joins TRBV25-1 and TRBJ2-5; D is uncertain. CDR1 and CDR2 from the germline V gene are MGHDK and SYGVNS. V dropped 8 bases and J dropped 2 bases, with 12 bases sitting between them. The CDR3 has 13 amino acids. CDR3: CASARHSQETQYF. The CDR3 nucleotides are TGTGCCAGCGCCCGACATTCTCAAGAGACCCAGTACTTC.

The chain's CDR3 is CATSRGGSGRDTQYF. The CDR3 region has the DNA TGTGCCACCAGCAGAGGAGGTAGCGGTAGAGATACGCAGTATTTT. The J gene is TRBJ2-3, the V gene TRBV15, with D perhaps matching TRBD2 (6 bases). Between the trimmed V and J ends, which lost 1 base and 5 bases, there was a span of 13 bases. The CDR3 length is 15 residues. CDR1 and CDR2 from the germline V gene are LNHNV and YYDKDF (reference sequence).

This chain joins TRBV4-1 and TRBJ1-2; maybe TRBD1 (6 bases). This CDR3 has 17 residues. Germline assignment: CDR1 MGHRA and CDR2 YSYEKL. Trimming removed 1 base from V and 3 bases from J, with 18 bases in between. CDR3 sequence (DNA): TGCGCCAGCAGCCAAGCCAGGCGGACGAGGACAGACTATGGCTACACCTTC. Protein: CASSQARRTRTDYGYTF.

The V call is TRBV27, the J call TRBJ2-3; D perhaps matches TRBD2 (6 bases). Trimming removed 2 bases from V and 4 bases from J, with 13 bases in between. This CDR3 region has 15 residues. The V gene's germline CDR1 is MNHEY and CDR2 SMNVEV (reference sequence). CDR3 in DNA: TGTGCCAGCAGTTTAAGGAGGGGCTGGGCAGATACGCAGTATTTT. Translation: CASSLRRGWADTQYF.

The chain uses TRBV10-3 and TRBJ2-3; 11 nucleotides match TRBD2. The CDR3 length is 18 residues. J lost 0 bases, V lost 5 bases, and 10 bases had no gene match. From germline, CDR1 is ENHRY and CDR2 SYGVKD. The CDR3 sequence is CAISTGTSGVSSTDTQYF. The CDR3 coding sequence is TGTGCCATCAGTACTGGGACTAGCGGCGTTAGTAGCACAGATACGCAGTATTTT.

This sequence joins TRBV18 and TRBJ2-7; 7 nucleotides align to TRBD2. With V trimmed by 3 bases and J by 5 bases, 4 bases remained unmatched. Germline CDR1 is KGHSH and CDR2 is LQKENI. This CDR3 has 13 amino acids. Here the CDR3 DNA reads TGTGCCAGCTCACCCGGGACTATGGACGAGCAGTACTTC. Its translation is CASSPGTMDEQYF.

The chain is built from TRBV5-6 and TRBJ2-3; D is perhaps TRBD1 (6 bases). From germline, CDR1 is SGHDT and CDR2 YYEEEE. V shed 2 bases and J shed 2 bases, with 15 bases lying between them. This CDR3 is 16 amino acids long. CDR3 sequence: CASSLFVDRDTDTQYF. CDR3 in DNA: TGTGCCAGCAGCTTATTCGTGGACAGAGACACAGATACGCAGTATTTT.

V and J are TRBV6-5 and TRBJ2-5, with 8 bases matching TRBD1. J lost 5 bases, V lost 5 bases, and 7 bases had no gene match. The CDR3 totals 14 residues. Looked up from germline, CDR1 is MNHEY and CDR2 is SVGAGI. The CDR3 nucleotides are TGTGCCAGCAGTCCCGGACAGGGTAGCGAGACCCAGTACTTC. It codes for CASSPGQGSETQYF.

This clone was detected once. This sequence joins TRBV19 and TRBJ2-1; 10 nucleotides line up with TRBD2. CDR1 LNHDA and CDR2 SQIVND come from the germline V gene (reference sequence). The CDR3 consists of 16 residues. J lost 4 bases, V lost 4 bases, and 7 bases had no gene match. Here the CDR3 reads CASSRLAGGPYNEQFF. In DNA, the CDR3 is TGTGCCAGTAGTAGGTTAGCGGGGGGCCCGTACAATGAGCAGTTCTTC.

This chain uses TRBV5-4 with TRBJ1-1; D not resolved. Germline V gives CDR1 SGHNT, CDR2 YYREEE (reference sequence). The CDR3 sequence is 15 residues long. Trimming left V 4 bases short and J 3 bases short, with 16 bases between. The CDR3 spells CASSALTESDTEAFF. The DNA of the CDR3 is TGTGCCAGCAGCGCCCTCACGGAGTCGGACACTGAAGCTTTCTTT.

This chain's CDR3 is CASSHGRGTGELFF. DNA for the CDR3: TGTGCCAGCAGCCACGGTAGGGGCACCGGGGAGCTGTTTTTT. The gene calls are TRBV3-1 (or the pseudogene TRBV3-2) and TRBJ2-2; maybe TRBD1 (5 bases). The V and J ends lost 3 bases and 4 bases respectively, with 9 bases between them. CDR3 length: 14 amino acids. Germline V gene sequence: CDR1 LGHDT, CDR2 YNNKEL (reference sequence).

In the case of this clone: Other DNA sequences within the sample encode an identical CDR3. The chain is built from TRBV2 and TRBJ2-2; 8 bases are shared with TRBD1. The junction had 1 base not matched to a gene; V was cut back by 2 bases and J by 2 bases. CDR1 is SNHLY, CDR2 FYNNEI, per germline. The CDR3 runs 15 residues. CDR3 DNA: TGTGCCAGCAGTGAAACAGGGGGAAACACCGGGGAGCTGTTTTTT. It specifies CASSETGGNTGELFF.

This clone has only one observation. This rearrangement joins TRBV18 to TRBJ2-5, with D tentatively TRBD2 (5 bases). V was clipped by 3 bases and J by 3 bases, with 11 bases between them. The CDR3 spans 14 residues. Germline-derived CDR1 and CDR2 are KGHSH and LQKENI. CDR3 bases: TGTGCCAGCTCACCGGTAGGGCGGGAAGAGACCCAGTACTTC. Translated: CASSPVGREETQYF.

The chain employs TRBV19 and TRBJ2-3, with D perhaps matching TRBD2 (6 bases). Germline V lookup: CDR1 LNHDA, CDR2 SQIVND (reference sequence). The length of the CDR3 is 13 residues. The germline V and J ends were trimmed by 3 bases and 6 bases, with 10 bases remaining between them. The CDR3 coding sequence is TGTGCCAGTAGTATTTCGGGGGAGGATACGCAGTATTTT. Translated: CASSISGEDTQYF.

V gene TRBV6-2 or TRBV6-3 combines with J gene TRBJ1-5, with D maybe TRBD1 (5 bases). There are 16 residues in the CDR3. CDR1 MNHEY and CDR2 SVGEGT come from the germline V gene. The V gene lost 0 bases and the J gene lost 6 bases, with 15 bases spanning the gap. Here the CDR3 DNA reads TGTGCCAGCAGTTACTCGGGACCCCAGCGGGGTCAGCCCCAGCATTTT. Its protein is CASSYSGPQRGQPQHF.

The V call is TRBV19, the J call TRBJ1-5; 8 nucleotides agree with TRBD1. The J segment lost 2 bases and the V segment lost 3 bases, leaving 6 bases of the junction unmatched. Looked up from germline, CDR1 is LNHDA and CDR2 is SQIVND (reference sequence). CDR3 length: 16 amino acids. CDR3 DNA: TGTGCCAGTAGTATCAGGGGGCTGGAAGGCAATCAGCCCCAGCATTTT. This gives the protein CASSIRGLEGNQPQHF.

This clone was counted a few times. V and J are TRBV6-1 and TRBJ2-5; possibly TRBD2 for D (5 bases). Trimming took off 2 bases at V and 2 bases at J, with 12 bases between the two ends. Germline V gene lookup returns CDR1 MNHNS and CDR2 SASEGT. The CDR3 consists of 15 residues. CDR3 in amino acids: CASSEPRGYQETQYF. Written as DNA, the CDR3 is TGTGCCAGCAGTGAACCAAGAGGGTATCAAGAGACCCAGTACTTC.

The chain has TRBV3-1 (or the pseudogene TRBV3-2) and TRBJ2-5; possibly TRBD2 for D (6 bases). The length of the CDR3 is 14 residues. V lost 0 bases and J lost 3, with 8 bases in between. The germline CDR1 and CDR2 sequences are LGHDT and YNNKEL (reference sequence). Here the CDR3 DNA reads TGTGCCAGCAGCCAAGATGGAGGGGAAGAGACCCAGTACTTC. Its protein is CASSQDGGEETQYF.

The CDR3 DNA sequence: TGTGCCAGCAGCCCCGACGGACAGGGAACCTACGAGCAGTACTTC. It encodes CASSPDGQGTYEQYF. The V gene is TRBV7-2, the J gene TRBJ2-7, with 8 bases fitting TRBD1. Unmatched junction bases numbered 8, after V lost 5 bases and J lost 2 bases. The CDR3 loop spans 15 amino acids. Per germline, CDR1 SGHTA and CDR2 FQGNSA.

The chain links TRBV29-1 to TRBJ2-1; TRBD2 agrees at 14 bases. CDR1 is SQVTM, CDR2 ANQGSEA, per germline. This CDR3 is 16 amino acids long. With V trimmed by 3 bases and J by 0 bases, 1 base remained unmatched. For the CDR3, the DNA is TGCAGCGTTGAGGGACTAGCGGGGGCCTCCTACAATGAGCAGTTCTTC. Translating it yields CSVEGLAGASYNEQFF.

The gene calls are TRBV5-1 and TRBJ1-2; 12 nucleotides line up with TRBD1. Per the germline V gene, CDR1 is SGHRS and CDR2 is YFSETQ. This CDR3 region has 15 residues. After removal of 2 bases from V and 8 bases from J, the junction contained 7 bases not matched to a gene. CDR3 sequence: CASSFTGTGGIGYTF. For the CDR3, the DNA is TGCGCCAGCAGCTTTACGGGGACAGGGGGCATCGGCTACACCTTC.